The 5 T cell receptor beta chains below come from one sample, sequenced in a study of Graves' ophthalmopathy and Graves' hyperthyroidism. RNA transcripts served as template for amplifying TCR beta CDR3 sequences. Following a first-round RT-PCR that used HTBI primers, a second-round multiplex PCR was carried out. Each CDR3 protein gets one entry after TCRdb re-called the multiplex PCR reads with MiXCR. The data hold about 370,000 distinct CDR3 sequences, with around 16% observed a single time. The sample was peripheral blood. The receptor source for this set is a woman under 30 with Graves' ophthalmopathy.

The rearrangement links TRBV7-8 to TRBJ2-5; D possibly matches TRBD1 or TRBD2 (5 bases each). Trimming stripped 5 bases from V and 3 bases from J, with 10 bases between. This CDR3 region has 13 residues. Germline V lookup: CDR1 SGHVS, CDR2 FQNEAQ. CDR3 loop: CASSEGQKETQYF. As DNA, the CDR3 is TGTGCCAGCAGCGAGGGGCAAAAAGAGACCCAGTACTTC.

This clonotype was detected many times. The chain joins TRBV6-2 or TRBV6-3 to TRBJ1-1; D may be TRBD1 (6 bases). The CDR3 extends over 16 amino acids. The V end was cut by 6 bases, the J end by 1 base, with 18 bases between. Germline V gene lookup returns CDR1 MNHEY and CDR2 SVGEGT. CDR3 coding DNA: TGTGCCAGCAGCAAGAACAGGGTAGTGCGGAACACTGAAGCTTTCTTT. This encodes CASSKNRVVRNTEAFF.

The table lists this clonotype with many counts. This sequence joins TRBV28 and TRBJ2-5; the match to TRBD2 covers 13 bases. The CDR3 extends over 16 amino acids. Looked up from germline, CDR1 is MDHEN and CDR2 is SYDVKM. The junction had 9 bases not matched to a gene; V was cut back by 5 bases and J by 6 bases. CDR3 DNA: TGTGCCAGCAGTACGGGACTAGCGGGAATTGGGAAGACCCAGTACTTC. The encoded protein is CASSTGLAGIGKTQYF.

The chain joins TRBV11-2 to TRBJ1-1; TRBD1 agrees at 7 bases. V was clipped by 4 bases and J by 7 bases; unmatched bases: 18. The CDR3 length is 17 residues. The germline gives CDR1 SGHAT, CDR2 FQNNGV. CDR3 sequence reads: CASSSTWTRQGWGEAFF. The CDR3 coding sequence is TGTGCCAGCAGCTCAACATGGACCCGACAGGGCTGGGGTGAAGCTTTCTTT. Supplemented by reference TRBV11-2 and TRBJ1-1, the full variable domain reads EAGVAQSPRYKIIEKRQSVAFWCNPISGHATLYWYQQILGQGPKLLIQFQNNGVVDDSQLPKDRFSAERLKGVDSTLKIQPAKLEDSAVYLCASSSTWTRQGWGEAFFGQGTRLTVV.

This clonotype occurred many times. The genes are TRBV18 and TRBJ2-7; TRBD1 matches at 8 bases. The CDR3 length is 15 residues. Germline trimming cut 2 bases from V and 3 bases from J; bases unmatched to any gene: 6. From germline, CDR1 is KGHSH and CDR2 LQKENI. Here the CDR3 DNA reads TGTGCCAGCTCACCATTCGGGACAGGTGGCTACGAGCAGTACTTC. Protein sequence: CASSPFGTGGYEQYF.